The next 3 T cell receptor beta chains were all read from a single sample in a study of blood T cell repertoires in COVID-19 (dated by TCRdb to 2020 to 2021). Library creation used the immunoSEQ multiplex PCR assay. TCRdb limited this immuneACCESS table to in-frame rearrangements with V and J called. A share of clones is missing; checked studies link under half to unresolved V genes, and the rest is unexplained. A total of around 60,000 clones appear in this sample, around 93% of them only once. About 4.6% of the sample goes to the ten largest clones. The sample was peripheral blood. The source is a man aged 45-60 years with active COVID-19.

V is TRBV15 and J is TRBJ2-1, with a tentative D call TRBD2 (7 bases). Looked up from germline, CDR1 is LNHNV and CDR2 is YYDKDF (reference sequence). V lost 5 bases and J lost 2, with 10 bases in between. The CDR3 has 14 amino acids. CDR3 DNA sequence: TGTGCCACCAGCGGGAGGGGGGCCTACAATGAGCAGTTCTTC. It codes for CATSGRGAYNEQFF.

The chain carries TRBV25-1 and TRBJ2-1; tentative D call: TRBD2 (6 bases). The CDR3 loop spans 15 amino acids. Germline V gene lookup returns CDR1 MGHDK and CDR2 SYGVNS. The V end was cut by 3 bases, the J end by 0 bases, with 9 bases between. CDR3 loop: CASSDGGISYNEQFF. For the CDR3, the DNA is TGTGCCAGCAGTGATGGAGGGATCTCCTACAATGAGCAGTTCTTC.

This clone qualifies as medium-sized. The CDR3 sequence: CASSFWGQGNQPQHF. For the CDR3, the DNA is TGTGCCAGCAGTTTCTGGGGACAGGGGAATCAGCCCCAGCATTTT. The V gene is TRBV28, the J gene TRBJ1-5; TRBD1 matches 10 bases. The germline V gene encodes CDR1 MDHEN and CDR2 SYDVKM. This CDR3 spans 15 amino acids. V lost 3 bases, J lost 4 bases, and 3 bases stayed unmatched. The full variable domain, rest sourced from reference TRBV28 and TRBJ1-5, is DVKVTQSSRYLVKRTGEKVFLECVQDMDHENMFWYRQDPGLGLRLIYFSYDVKMKEKGDIPEGYSVSREKKERFSLILESASTNQTSMYLCASSFWGQGNQPQHFGDGTRLSIL.